This note documents a single T cell receptor (beta chain) sequence. Its cognate antigen has yet to be identified. No quality values exist for individual bases; no much larger clone is one base distant. This record comes from a study of OX40 agonist ivuxolimab in advanced cancers. Describing the broader study: The costimulatory receptor OX40 (CD134) was targeted by ivuxolimab, a fully human IgG2 agonistic monoclonal antibody. Intravenous ivuxolimab was administered to patients every 2 weeks at six dose levels: 0.01, 0.1, 0.3, 1.5, 3 and 10 mg/kg. Of the roughly 50 dose-escalation patients, hepatocellular carcinoma was present in approximately 20, melanoma in roughly 15, renal cell carcinoma in 9 and head and neck cancer in 9. In the dose-escalation cohort, 82.7% of patients were male, and the mean age was around 60 years, with a range of roughly 20 to 79. Prior anti-PD-1, anti-PD-L1 or anti-CTLA-4 therapy was permitted, and checkpoint inhibitors had been received by roughly 40% of dose-escalation patients. Partial responses occurred in three dose-escalation patients: two with cutaneous melanoma and one with hepatocellular carcinoma. Peripheral TCRbeta sequencing aimed to test whether ivuxolimab altered TCR sequence diversity and caused clonal T-cell expansion. The monotherapy dose-escalation portion (N ≈ 56 patients) of the phase I ivuxolimab trial is reported in the paper. Findings and caveats that apply to the study as a whole: At doses of 0.1 to 3.0 mg/kg, clonal expansion of both CD4+ and CD8+ blood T cells was observed from baseline to week 6. After ivuxolimab, CD8+ T cells had more expanded clones than CD4+ T cells on average. In the 0.1-3.0 mg/kg groups, partial responders were among the patients with the lowest normalized peripheral clonal expansion, particularly in CD8+ T cells. Low levels of normalized T-cell clonal expansion were also seen in some patients who did not respond. The antigen specificity of the clonally expanded peripheral T cells was not determined.

The trial excluded patients who had a history of autoimmune disease or were on systemic immunosuppression. Peripheral blood for TCR sequencing was collected from all dose cohorts at baseline, on cycle 4 day 1, and on cycle 7 day 1. The samples were drawn from a first-in-human, open-label, multicenter phase I dose-escalation trial of ivuxolimab. The trial enrolled adults with locally advanced or metastatic head and neck squamous cell, hepatocellular, melanoma or renal cell carcinoma. Before TCR sequencing, CD4+ T cells and CD8+ T cells from peripheral blood were sorted into separate populations. Genomic DNA was extracted from sorted cells for sequencing of the TCRbeta CDR3 region. The immunoSEQ Assay was used for sequencing of TCRbeta CDR3 regions. Sourced from immuneACCESS, this table was stored by TCRdb with only in-frame sequences that have V and J called. A share of the clones is absent; for the studies checked, an unresolved V gene accounts for under half, and the remainder has no known explanation. Present in this sample are tens of thousands of clones, around 94% of which were seen just once. The leading ten clones occupy roughly a tenth of the sample.

The clonotype comes from an adult with an advanced solid tumor such as melanoma, head and neck, liver or kidney cancer. The specimen comprised CD4+ or CD8+ T cells sorted from blood, sampled in a trial of the OX40 agonist ivuxolimab.

For the CDR3, the sequence is CASSIGQGTYNEQFF. The nucleotide sequence is TGTGCCAGTAGTATCGGACAGGGTACCTACAATGAGCAGTTCTTC. The rearrangement joined TRBV19 to TRBJ2-1, and 8 bases in between align with TRBD1. Clipping removes 3 bases from V and 2 bases from J, with 3 as the unmatched junction base count. Taken from cysteine to phenylalanine, the CDR3 has 15 residues. Just the 45-base CDR3 DNA is kept, in frame starting at base 1. CDR1 and CDR2 are read off the germline V gene (reference sequence) as LNHDA and SQIVND. The CDR3, completed at both ends by the reference TRBV19 and TRBJ2-1 genes, gives the full variable domain DGGITQSPKYLFRKEGQNVTLSCEQNLNHDAMYWYRQDPGQGLRLIYYSQIVNDFQKGDIAEGYSVSREKKESFPLTVTSAQKNPTAFYLCASSIGQGTYNEQFFGPGTRLTVL.